One T cell receptor beta chain is described in this entry. The protocol was immunoSEQ multiplex PCR, while the TCRdb copy is restricted to in-frame clones and leaves out a portion. Here the sample spans more than 150,000 clones, about 94% being singletons. The record originates from a study of control samples from healthy donors and cancer patients. The CDR3 length is 15 residues. From germline, CDR1 is SEHNR and CDR2 FQNEAQ (reference sequence). The ends were cut back, 3 bases at V and 0 bases at J, with 8 bases in the middle. The TCR sequence derives from a woman aged 25 to 45 in good health. This chain connects TRBV7-9 to TRBJ2-2, with D hard to call. The sequenced sample was blood. CDR3 in amino acids: CASSFGLTNTGELFF. CDR3 nucleotides: TGTGCCAGCAGCTTCGGTCTCACGAACACCGGGGAGCTGTTTTTT.